The rows below give T cell receptor beta chains drawn from one sample of a study of cytomegalovirus exposure and HLA in healthy donors. TCRdb's copy holds only in-frame clones and misses some; the assay was immunoSEQ multiplex PCR. The repertoire consists of approximately 170,000 clones, with roughly 84% occurring once and the leading ten covering about 2.5%. Source material: PBMCs. These receptors all stem from a young man in good health and CMV-seropositive. Both conserved end residues are part of each CDR3. D genes are given only for firm matches. The size field is filled for only some rows; it gives once, few, many or a size class.

J gene	D gene	V gene	clone size	CDR3 protein	CDR3 DNA
TRBJ1-2	TRBD1	TRBV9	NA	CASSARTGLGYTF	TGTGCCAGCAGCGCCCGGACAGGGCTTGGCTACACCTTC
TRBJ1-1	NA	TRBV5-4	NA	CASIRQAGMNTEAFF	TGTGCCAGCATCCGCCAAGCGGGTATGAACACTGAAGCTTTCTTT
TRBJ1-2	TRBD1	TRBV4-2	NA	CASSPTPTGGYGYTF	TGTGCCAGCAGCCCTACCCCGACAGGGGGCTATGGCTACACCTTC
TRBJ2-7	TRBD2	TRBV30	NA	CAWTLAGGYEQYF	TGTGCCTGGACCCTAGCGGGAGGATACGAGCAGTACTTC
TRBJ2-7	NA	TRBV11-2	NA	CASSATERSNEQYF	TGTGCCAGCAGCGCAACGGAGAGGTCCAACGAGCAGTACTTC
TRBJ1-6	TRBD1	TRBV6-5	NA	CASSYGTGGNSPLHF	TGTGCCAGCAGTTACGGGACAGGCGGAAATTCACCCCTCCACTTT
TRBJ2-5	NA	TRBV4-1	NA	CASSQHNTKETQYF	TGCGCCAGCAGCCAACACAACACAAAAGAGACCCAGTACTTC
TRBJ2-5	TRBD2	TRBV27	NA	CASSLRLADQETQYF	TGTGCCAGCAGTTTAAGGCTAGCGGACCAAGAGACCCAGTACTTC
TRBJ2-7	NA	TRBV7-9	NA	CASSPRGYEQYF	TGTGCCAGCAGCCCCAGGGGCTACGAGCAGTACTTC
TRBJ2-1	TRBD2	TRBV4-3	NA	CASSQGRGLAGTDRFF	TGCGCCAGCAGCCAGGGTCGGGGGCTAGCGGGCACAGATCGGTTCTTC
TRBJ1-1	TRBD1	TRBV5-4	NA	CASSTGGTEAFF	TGTGCCAGCAGCACAGGGGGCACTGAAGCTTTCTTT
TRBJ2-5	TRBD2	TRBV20-1	NA	CGGGRAETQYF	TGCGGGGGGGGGAGGGCCGAGACCCAGTACTTC
TRBJ2-2	TRBD1	TRBV19	NA	CASSVTGAGELFF	TGTGCCAGTAGTGTGACAGGGGCCGGGGAGCTGTTTTTT
TRBJ1-2	NA	TRBV28	NA	CASSFGQSYGYTF	TGTGCCAGCAGTTTCGGACAGAGTTATGGCTACACCTTC
TRBJ1-1	NA	TRBV7-2	NA	CASRRAGAAPNTEAFF	TGTGCCAGCAGGAGGGCAGGGGCCGCACCAAACACTGAAGCTTTCTTT
TRBJ2-1	NA	TRBV7-2	NA	CASRGGRAYEQFF	TGTGCCAGCAGAGGGGGGAGGGCCTATGAGCAGTTCTTC
TRBJ1-2	TRBD1	TRBV6-5	few	CASSSTQGAYTF	TGTGCCAGCAGTTCAACACAGGGGGCTTACACCTTC
TRBJ2-3	TRBD2	TRBV4-2	NA	CASSQDRGLASDTQYF	TGTGCCAGCAGCCAAGATCGGGGACTAGCGTCGGATACGCAGTATTTT
TRBJ2-7	NA	TRBV7-9	NA	CASSLARGEQYF	TGTGCCAGCAGCTTAGCAAGGGGAGAGCAGTACTTC
TRBJ2-7	NA	TRBV10-3	NA	CAIRGDIYEQYF	TGTGCCATCAGAGGAGATATCTACGAGCAGTACTTC
TRBJ2-5	TRBD1	TRBV9	NA	CASSPTTSGTGGETQYF	TGTGCCAGCAGCCCAACAACTTCCGGGACAGGGGGCGAGACCCAGTACTTC
TRBJ1-5	NA	TRBV15	NA	CATSRDPQGLVNQPQHF	TGTGCCACCAGCAGAGATCCACAGGGTTTAGTGAATCAGCCCCAGCATTTT
TRBJ1-2	NA	TRBV19	NA	CASSIRRQNYGYTF	TGTGCCAGTAGTATACGCAGGCAGAACTATGGCTACACCTTC
TRBJ1-1	TRBD1	TRBV4-1	NA	CASSQDSGLDRGTFF	TGCGCCAGCAGCCAAGATAGTGGCCTCGACAGGGGGACTTTCTTT
TRBJ2-1	NA	TRBV9	NA	CASSVGGSGNEQFF	TGTGCCAGCAGCGTAGGCGGGTCGGGGAATGAGCAGTTCTTC
TRBJ1-3	NA	TRBV7-2	NA	CASSLRSSGNTIYF	TGTGCCAGCAGCTTAAGGAGCTCTGGAAACACCATATATTTT
TRBJ1-2	NA	TRBV27	once	CASSPNRFGDSYYGYTF	TGTGCCAGCAGTCCGAACCGATTCGGGGATTCATACTATGGCTACACCTTC
TRBJ2-7	TRBD1	TRBV11-3	NA	CASSLGPTGAHEQYF	TGTGCCAGCAGCTTAGGGCCGACAGGGGCCCACGAGCAGTACTTC
TRBJ2-5	TRBD2	TRBV7-2	NA	CASSAQRGRGETQYF	TGTGCCAGCAGCGCCCAGCGGGGGCGTGGAGAGACCCAGTACTTC
TRBJ2-3	TRBD2	TRBV6-4	NA	CASSDSWTSSRTDTQYF	TGTGCCAGCAGTGACTCGTGGACTAGCAGCCGCACAGATACGCAGTATTTT
TRBJ2-7	TRBD2	TRBV19	NA	CASSNQRDGTEQYF	TGTGCCAGTAGCAACCAGCGGGACGGTACCGAGCAGTACTTC
TRBJ1-2	NA	TRBV4-1	NA	CASSPGRARTNYGYTF	TGCGCCAGCAGCCCCGGGAGGGCGCGTACTAACTATGGCTACACCTTC
TRBJ2-3	NA	TRBV5-4	NA	CASSLRGALITDTQYF	TGTGCCAGCAGCTTGCGGGGGGCGCTAATCACAGATACGCAGTATTTT
TRBJ2-7	NA	TRBV5-5	NA	CASRLVGTSSSYEQYF	TGTGCCAGCAGACTTGTAGGGACTTCTAGCTCCTACGAGCAGTACTTC
TRBJ2-3	TRBD2	TRBV2	once	CASGLAGGDTQYF	TGTGCCAGCGGACTAGCGGGAGGGGATACGCAGTATTTT
TRBJ2-2	NA	TRBV2	once	CASRPFLALVGPGELFF	TGTGCCAGCAGGCCTTTTTTAGCGTTGGTCGGTCCCGGGGAGCTGTTTTTT
TRBJ2-1	TRBD2	TRBV20-1	NA	CSARPGGEQFF	TGCAGTGCTAGACCGGGGGGGGAGCAGTTCTTC
TRBJ2-5	NA	TRBV11-2	NA	CASSLGGVRETQYF	TGTGCCAGCAGCTTAGGAGGAGTGAGGGAGACCCAGTACTTC
TRBJ2-1	NA	TRBV30	NA	CAWSSGYNEQFF	TGTGCCTGGTCGAGCGGCTACAATGAGCAGTTCTTC
TRBJ2-3	TRBD2	TRBV6-1	NA	CASSESGVLAGTDTQYF	TGTGCCAGCAGTGAAAGTGGGGTACTAGCGGGAACAGATACGCAGTATTTT
TRBJ2-2	NA	TRBV7-9	NA	CSSSSTGNTGELFF	TGTTCCAGCAGCTCGACAGGCAACACCGGGGAGCTGTTTTTT
TRBJ1-2	NA	TRBV18	NA	CASSPPTDYGYTF	TGTGCCAGCTCACCACCGACAGACTATGGCTACACCTTC
TRBJ1-4	NA	TRBV29-1	NA	CSVVRSSNEKLFF	TGCAGCGTTGTCCGGAGCAGTAATGAAAAACTGTTTTTT
TRBJ2-1	TRBD2	TRBV18	NA	CASSRTSGYNEQFF	TGTGCCAGCTCCCGGACTAGCGGATACAATGAGCAGTTCTTC
TRBJ2-1	TRBD2	TRBV27	NA	CASSFTSGRAVSTNEQFF	TGTGCCAGCAGTTTTACTAGCGGGAGGGCCGTTTCGACAAATGAGCAGTTCTTC
TRBJ2-2	TRBD2	TRBV11-3	NA	CASTSGGRTGELFF	TGTGCCAGCACCTCCGGCGGGAGAACCGGGGAGCTGTTTTTT
TRBJ2-2	TRBD2	TRBV7-9	NA	CASSPRSASGNTGELFF	TGTGCCAGCAGCCCCAGAAGTGCTAGCGGGAATACCGGGGAGCTGTTTTTT
TRBJ1-2	TRBD1	TRBV6-5	NA	CASSPPGQNYGYTF	TGTGCCAGCAGCCCCCCGGGACAGAACTATGGCTACACCTTC
TRBJ1-5	TRBD1	TRBV25-1	once	CASSGTGDQPQHF	TGTGCCAGCAGTGGAACAGGGGATCAGCCCCAGCATTTT